What follows are 25 T cell receptor beta chains derived from one specimen sequenced in a study of blood T cells in healthy people across ages. It was with a sample-barcoded 5' primer and a J-beta primer mix that a second PCR of roughly 7 to 12 cycles was run. TCRdb used MiXCR to reprocess the 5' RACE reads, holding one entry per CDR3 protein. Here the sample spans hundreds of thousands of distinct CDR3 sequences, 56% being singletons. Sequencing was carried out using blood. The receptors were sampled from a man aged 35-49 years in good health.

The chain carries TRBV12-3 or TRBV12-4 and TRBJ1-5; a possible D gene is TRBD1 (6 bases). The CDR3 is 14 residues long. The V and J ends lost 3 bases and 6 bases respectively, with 12 bases between them. The CDR3 DNA sequence: TGTGCCAGCAGTTTTCAGGGGACGCTTCAGCCCCAGCATTTT. Translating it yields CASSFQGTLQPQHF.

This chain uses TRBV6-1 with TRBJ2-6; D not resolved. Germline values: CDR1 MNHNS, CDR2 SASEGT. The CDR3 contains 13 residues. V lost 7 bases and J 4 bases, leaving 8 bases between the germline ends. CDR3 in DNA: TGTGCCAGCACAAGCCGGGGGGCCAACGTCCTGACTTTC. This encodes CASTSRGANVLTF.

The V call is TRBV11-2, the J call TRBJ2-5; 8 bases align to TRBD1. TRBJ2-7 matches the DNA end more closely, so the J call is doubtful. CDR1 is SGHAT and CDR2 is FQNNGV in the germline V gene. The CDR3 consists of 15 residues. The CDR3 DNA reads TGTGCCAGCAGCTTAGCGGCCGCAGGGGGCGGCGAGCAGTACTTC. Its protein product is CASSLAAAGGGEQYF.

This clonotype appeared a few times. This chain connects TRBV20-1 to TRBJ2-1; maybe TRBD2 (5 bases). In germline, CDR1 is DFQATT, CDR2 SNEGSKA (reference sequence). Deletions cut 6 bases from V and 10 bases from J, with 16 bases between. This CDR3 spans 12 amino acids. The CDR3 bases are TGCAGTGCGCCCCGGGGTATTGAAGAGCAGTTCTTC. Translating gives CSAPRGIEEQFF.

To note about this clonotype: Relative to the germline gene, one junction end is altered; a read error may explain this. The chain has TRBV7-3 and TRBJ2-1, with a possible D match to TRBD2 (6 bases). CDR3 length equals 14 residues. Germline lookup yields CDR1 SGHTA and CDR2 FQGTGA. This CDR3 reads CASSLRPLANEQFF. In nucleotides, the CDR3 is TGTGCCAGCAGTTTAAGACCACTAGCTAATGAGCAGTTCTTC.

The sample holds a few counts of this clonotype. The chain uses TRBV2 and TRBJ2-7, with 10 bases fitting TRBD1. The CDR3 sequence is 16 residues long. Germline V CDR1 and CDR2: SNHLY, FYNNEI. V lost 8 bases to trimming and J lost 5 bases; unmatched junction nucleotides: 15. The DNA of the CDR3 is TGTGCCAGCGGAGGGGGCCCGGGACAGGGGAGAGACGAGCAGTACTTC. Residues: CASGGGPGQGRDEQYF.

This clonotype was seen a handful of times. This chain connects TRBV29-1 to TRBJ2-3; 16 bases agree with TRBD2. Losses at the gene ends were 5 bases for V and 2 bases for J; bases not matched to a gene: 7. Looked up from germline, CDR1 is SQVTM and CDR2 is ANQGSEA. The CDR3 extends over 17 amino acids. The CDR3 DNA follows: TGCAGCGTTCCGGGACTAGCGGGAGGGGCCTCCACAGATACGCAGTATTTT. It codes for CSVPGLAGGASTDTQYF.

The V gene is TRBV6-1, the J gene TRBJ2-5; D possibly matches TRBD1 or TRBD2 (5 bases each). The DNA end is a closer match to TRBJ2-7, so the J assignment may be wrong. CDR1 is MNHNS and CDR2 is SASEGT in the germline V gene. CDR3 size: 14 residues. The CDR3 DNA reads as TGTGCCAGCAGTGAACGGGGCGGTACCTACGAGCAGTACTTC. Protein sequence: CASSERGGTYEQYF.

This clonotype was observed a handful of times. This sequence joins TRBV20-1 and TRBJ2-7; 9 bases are shared with TRBD1. The V and J ends lost 2 bases and 4 bases, in that order; junction bases with no gene match: 3. Germline assignment: CDR1 DFQATT and CDR2 SNEGSKA (reference sequence). This CDR3 is 13 amino acids long. The CDR3 loop reads CSARTGGWYEQYF. The CDR3 DNA is TGCAGTGCTAGAACAGGGGGCTGGTACGAGCAGTACTTC.

The rearrangement uses TRBV6-5 and TRBJ2-3; D unclear. This CDR3 has 15 residues. Looked up from germline, CDR1 is MNHEY and CDR2 is SVGAGI. Trimming stripped 1 base from V and 0 bases from J, with 8 bases between. CDR3 protein: CASSYYADSTDTQYF. Written as DNA, the CDR3 is TGTGCCAGCAGTTACTACGCAGATAGCACAGATACGCAGTATTTT.

The DNA of the CDR3 is TGCAGCGGACTAGGGACGGACTATGGCTACACCTTC. It encodes CSGLGTDYGYTF. V is TRBV29-1 and J is TRBJ1-2; D is possibly TRBD1 (5 bases). CDR3 size: 12 residues. Per the germline V gene, CDR1 is SQVTM and CDR2 is ANQGSEA. The V end lost 7 bases, the J end lost 3 bases, and 12 bases lay between the germline ends.

The chain links TRBV27 to TRBJ2-7; 8 bases map to TRBD2. CDR3 length equals 11 residues. Trimming cost V 10 bases and J 6 bases; bases outside gene matches: 5. Per germline, CDR1 MNHEY and CDR2 SMNVEV (reference sequence). The CDR3 coding sequence is TGTGCCATCGGGGGGGGTAGCGAGCAGTACTTC. Protein: CAIGGGSEQYF.

V usage is TRBV20-1 and J usage is TRBJ2-5; 14 bases map to TRBD2. This CDR3 is 15 amino acids long. Germline trimming cut 3 bases from V and 4 bases from J; bases unmatched to any gene: 4. Germline CDR1 and CDR2: DFQATT and SNEGSKA (reference sequence). CDR3 in DNA: TGCAGTGCTAGGGGACTAGCGGGGGCGGGAGAGACCCAGTACTTC. Translation gives CSARGLAGAGETQYF.

The chain employs TRBV20-1 and TRBJ2-1; D remains ambiguous. Trimming cost V 1 base and J 4 bases, with 14 bases left between them. Per germline, CDR1 DFQATT and CDR2 SNEGSKA (reference sequence). The length of the CDR3 is 15 residues. The CDR3 nucleotides read TGCAGTGCTAGAGCCCCGAGGACGAGATACAATGAGCAGTTCTTC. Translated: CSARAPRTRYNEQFF.

About this clonotype itself: An end of the junction differs from the germline gene, which may be a read error. The chain recombines TRBV20-1 with TRBJ2-7, with D unresolved. CDR3 length: 13 residues. Germline values: CDR1 DFQATT, CDR2 SNEGSKA (reference sequence). CDR3 sequence: CSARGGNLYEQYF. The CDR3 nucleotides are TGCAGTGCGAGAGGTGGGAACCTGTACGAGCAGTACTTC.

The sample holds a few counts of this clonotype. This chain joins TRBV27 and TRBJ2-7; 13 positions match TRBD2. The J call may be faulty, since TRBJ2-5 better matches the DNA end. The CDR3 has 16 amino acids. CDR1 MNHEY and CDR2 SMNVEV come from the germline V gene (reference sequence). This CDR3 reads CASRSLAGGGKETQYF. CDR3 coding DNA: TGTGCCAGCAGATCACTAGCGGGAGGGGGAAAAGAGACCCAGTACTTC.

This clonotype was picked up one time. CDR3 loop: CSIVQRETQYF. As DNA, the CDR3 is TGCAGCATTGTCCAGAGAGAGACCCAGTACTTC. The J gene is TRBJ2-5, the V gene TRBV29-1; D is unclear. The germline CDR1 and CDR2 sequences are SQVTM and ANQGSEA. The ends were cut back, 8 bases at V and 4 bases at J, with 11 bases in the middle. This CDR3 has 11 residues.

The chain links TRBV2 to TRBJ1-2; D is possibly TRBD1 (5 bases). CDR1 is SNHLY and CDR2 is FYNNEI in the germline V gene. The CDR3 runs to 14 residues. Trimming cost V 3 bases and J 4 bases, with 12 bases left between them. CDR3 bases: TGTGCCAGCAGTGAGGGGGATGGAGGCTATGGCTACACCTTC. Translated: CASSEGDGGYGYTF.

The chain combines TRBV3-1 with TRBJ2-3; D possibly corresponds to TRBD2 (5 bases). The germline V gene has CDR1 LGHDT and CDR2 YNNKEL (reference sequence). The CDR3 loop spans 14 amino acids. The germline V and J ends were trimmed by 8 bases and 3 bases, with 15 bases remaining between them. The CDR3 loop reads CASRTHGETDTQYF. The CDR3 DNA reads TGTGCCAGCCGGACTCATGGGGAAACAGATACGCAGTATTTT.

J is TRBJ2-1 and V is TRBV5-1; D gene uncertain. This CDR3 comprises 16 residues. Between the trimmed V and J ends, which lost 0 bases and 8 bases, there was a span of 18 bases. CDR1 is SGHRS, CDR2 YFSETQ, per germline. The CDR3 nucleotides read TGCGCCAGCAGCTTGGCCATCGGGTCCGGCAGCGATGAGCAGTTCTTC. Amino acids: CASSLAIGSGSDEQFF.

CDR3 nucleotides: TGTGCCAGCAGCTTAAACAGGGCAGGGAGGAATGAGCAGTTCTTC. Encoded protein: CASSLNRAGRNEQFF. This chain connects TRBV7-9 to TRBJ2-1; D may be TRBD1 or TRBD2 (6 bases each). The CDR3 length is 15 residues. V was clipped by 2 bases and J by 7 bases, with 15 bases between them. Germline V gene sequence: CDR1 SEHNR, CDR2 FQNEAQ (reference sequence). Variable domain in full (rest from reference TRBV7-9 and TRBJ2-1): DTGVSQNPRHKITKRGQNVTFRCDPISEHNRLYWYRQTLGQGPEFLTYFQNEAQLEKSRLLSDRFSAERPKGSFSTLEIQRTEQGDSAMYLCASSLNRAGRNEQFFGPGTRLTVL.

This clonotype showed up just once. V and J are TRBV20-1 and TRBJ2-5; a weak D match, TRBD2 (5 bases). The J call may be wrong; the DNA end is better matched by TRBJ2-1. CDR3 length equals 15 residues. Germline CDR1 reads DFQATT; CDR2 reads SNEGSKA (reference sequence). The CDR3 here is CSAPQYLAAQETQFF. The CDR3 DNA reads TGCAGTGCTCCCCAATATCTAGCTGCGCAAGAGACCCAGTTCTTC.

V usage is TRBV28 and J usage is TRBJ2-6; the D gene is possibly TRBD1 (7 bases). The CDR3 extends over 19 amino acids. V lost 4 bases and J 2 bases, leaving 21 bases between the germline ends. Germline V lookup: CDR1 MDHEN, CDR2 SYDVKM. The CDR3 region has the DNA TGTGCCAGCAGTTCCCCCCACAGGGGAGGAGGTGCTGGGGCCAACGTCCTGACTTTC. Its protein is CASSSPHRGGGAGANVLTF.

The chain joins TRBV6-1 to TRBJ2-7; D is unresolved. Germline V gives CDR1 MNHNS, CDR2 SASEGT. This CDR3 has 10 amino acids. Deletions cut 10 bases from V and 4 bases from J, with 8 bases between. The CDR3: CATTEYEQYF. The CDR3 nucleotides read TGTGCCACCACAGAGTACGAGCAGTACTTC.

This sequence joins TRBV12-3 or TRBV12-4 and TRBJ2-1, with 11 nucleotides matching TRBD2. The CDR3 runs 13 residues. V was clipped by 6 bases and J by 5 bases; unmatched bases: 0. The CDR3: CASRGLADNEQFF. In nucleotides, the CDR3 is TGTGCCAGCAGGGGACTAGCGGACAATGAGCAGTTCTTC.